This T cell receptor (beta chain) comes out of a study of cytomegalovirus exposure and HLA in healthy donors. Study-wide points: In vitro assays verified that a few CMV-associated chains recognized CMV antigens specifically.

Notes on this clone: Its antigen remains unidentified.

The PCR made use of 60 Vbeta and 13 Jbeta primers. Profiled with immunoSEQ multiplex PCR; TCRdb holds only in-frame clones, not every one. The data contain about 130,000 clones, more than 80% of them singletons. With V trimmed by 2 bases and J by 6 bases, 3 bases remained unmatched. The germline V gene has CDR1 LNHNV and CDR2 YYDKDF (reference sequence). The CDR3 loop spans 14 amino acids. The J gene is TRBJ2-1, the V gene TRBV15; 8 bases map to TRBD2. The receptor was derived from a woman between 40 and 55 years old in good health and CMV-seropositive. The sequencing sample was made of PBMCs. CDR3 DNA sequence: TGTGCCACCAGCAGACGGGGGGGGGCCAATGAGCAGTTCTTC. Protein product: CATSRRGGANEQFF.